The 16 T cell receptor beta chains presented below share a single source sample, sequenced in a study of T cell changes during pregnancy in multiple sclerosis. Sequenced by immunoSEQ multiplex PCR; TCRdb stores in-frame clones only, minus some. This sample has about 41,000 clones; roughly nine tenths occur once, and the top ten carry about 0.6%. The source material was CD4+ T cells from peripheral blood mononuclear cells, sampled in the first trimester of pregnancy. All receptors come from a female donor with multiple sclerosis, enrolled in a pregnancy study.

CDR3 residues: CASKLAQYQETQYF. CDR3 nucleotide sequence: TGTGCCAGCAAACTAGCCCAGTACCAAGAGACCCAGTACTTC. The chain carries TRBV2 and TRBJ2-5, with D possibly matching TRBD2 (6 bases). V gave up 7 bases and J gave up 0 bases, with 12 bases separating them. The germline gives CDR1 SNHLY, CDR2 FYNNEI. The CDR3 runs to 14 residues.

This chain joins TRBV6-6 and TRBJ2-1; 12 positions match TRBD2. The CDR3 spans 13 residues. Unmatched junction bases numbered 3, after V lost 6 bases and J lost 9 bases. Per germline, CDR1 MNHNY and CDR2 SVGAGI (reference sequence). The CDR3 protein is CASRPSGRVEQFF. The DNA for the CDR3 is TGTGCCAGCAGACCTAGCGGGAGGGTTGAGCAGTTCTTC.

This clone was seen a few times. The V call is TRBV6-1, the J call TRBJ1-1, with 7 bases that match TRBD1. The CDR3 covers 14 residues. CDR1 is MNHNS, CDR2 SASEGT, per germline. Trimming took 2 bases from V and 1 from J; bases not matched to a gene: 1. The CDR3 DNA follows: TGTGCCAGCAGTGAAAGGGGGCGGAACACTGAAGCTTTCTTT. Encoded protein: CASSERGRNTEAFF.

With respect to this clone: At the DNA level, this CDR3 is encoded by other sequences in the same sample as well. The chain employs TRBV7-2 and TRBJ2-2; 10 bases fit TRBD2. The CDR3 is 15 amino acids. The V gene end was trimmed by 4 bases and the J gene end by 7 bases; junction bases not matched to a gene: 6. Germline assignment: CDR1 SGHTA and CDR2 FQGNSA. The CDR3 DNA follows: TGTGCCAGCAGCTCGTCTAGCGGGAGTAACGGGGAGCTGTTTTTT. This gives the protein CASSSSSGSNGELFF.

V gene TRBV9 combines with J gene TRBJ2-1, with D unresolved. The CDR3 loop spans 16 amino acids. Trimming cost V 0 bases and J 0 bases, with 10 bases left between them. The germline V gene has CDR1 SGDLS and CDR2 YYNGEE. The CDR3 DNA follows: TGTGCCAGCAGCGTAGCTTCCGCTAGCTCCTACAATGAGCAGTTCTTC. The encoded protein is CASSVASASSYNEQFF. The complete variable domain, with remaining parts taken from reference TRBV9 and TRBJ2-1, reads DSGVTQTPKHLITATGQRVTLRCSPRSGDLSVYWYQQSLDQGLQFLIQYYNGEERAKGNILERFSAQQFPDLHSELNLSSLELGDSALYFCASSVASASSYNEQFFGPGTRLTVL.

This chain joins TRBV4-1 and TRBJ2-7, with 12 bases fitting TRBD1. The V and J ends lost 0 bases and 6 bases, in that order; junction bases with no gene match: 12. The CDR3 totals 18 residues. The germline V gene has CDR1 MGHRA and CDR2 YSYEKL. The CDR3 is CASSQDLTLGQGAGEQYF. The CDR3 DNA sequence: TGCGCCAGCAGCCAAGACCTGACTCTGGGACAGGGGGCAGGCGAGCAGTACTTC.

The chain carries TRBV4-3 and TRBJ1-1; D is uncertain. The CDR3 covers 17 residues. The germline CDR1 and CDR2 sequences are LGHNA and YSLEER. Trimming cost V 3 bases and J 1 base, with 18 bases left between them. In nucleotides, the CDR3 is TGCGCCAGCAGCCAGGATGTCCTTGGGGAGTCGAACACTGAAGCTTTCTTT. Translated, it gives CASSQDVLGESNTEAFF.

The CDR3 loop reads CASSLGRGYGRNTEAFF. In nucleotides, the CDR3 is TGTGCCAGCAGCTTAGGTAGGGGGTACGGGCGGAACACTGAAGCTTTCTTT. This rearrangement joins TRBV11-2 to TRBJ1-1; D possibly corresponds to TRBD1 (6 bases). V dropped 1 base and J dropped 1 base, with 16 bases sitting between them. The CDR3 is 17 amino acids. Germline loops: CDR1 SGHAT, CDR2 FQNNGV.

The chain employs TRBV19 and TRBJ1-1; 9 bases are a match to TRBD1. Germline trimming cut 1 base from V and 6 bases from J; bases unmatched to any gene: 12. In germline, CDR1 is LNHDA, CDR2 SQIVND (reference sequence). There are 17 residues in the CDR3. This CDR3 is CASSIGGTGIEWAEAFF. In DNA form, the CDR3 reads TGTGCCAGTAGTATAGGGGGGACAGGGATTGAATGGGCTGAAGCTTTCTTT.

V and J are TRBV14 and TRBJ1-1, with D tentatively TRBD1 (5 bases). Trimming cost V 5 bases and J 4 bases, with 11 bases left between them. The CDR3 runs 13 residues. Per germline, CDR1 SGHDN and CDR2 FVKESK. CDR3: CASSVQGGTEAFF. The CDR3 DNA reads TGTGCCAGCAGCGTTCAGGGAGGCACTGAAGCTTTCTTT.

The CDR3 protein is CATSSNRDRGHTIYF. CDR3 nucleotide sequence: TGTGCCACCAGCAGTAACCGGGACAGGGGGCACACCATATATTTT. The V call is TRBV15, the J call TRBJ1-3; 12 bases match TRBD1. Germline values: CDR1 LNHNV, CDR2 YYDKDF (reference sequence). V lost 3 bases, J lost 8 bases, and 5 bases stayed unmatched. This CDR3 is 15 amino acids long. Complete variable domain (other parts from reference TRBV15 and TRBJ1-3): DAMVIQNPRYQVTQFGKPVTLSCSQTLNHNVMYWYQQKSSQAPKLLFHYYDKDFNNEADTPDNFQSRRPNTSFCFLDIRSPGLGDTAMYLCATSSNRDRGHTIYFGEGSWLTVV.

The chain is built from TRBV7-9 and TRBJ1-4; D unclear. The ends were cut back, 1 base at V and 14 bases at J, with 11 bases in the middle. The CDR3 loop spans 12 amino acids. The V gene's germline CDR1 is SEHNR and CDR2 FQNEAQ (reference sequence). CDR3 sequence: CASSLGEGWLFF. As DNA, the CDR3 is TGTGCCAGCAGCTTAGGCGAGGGATGGCTGTTTTTT.

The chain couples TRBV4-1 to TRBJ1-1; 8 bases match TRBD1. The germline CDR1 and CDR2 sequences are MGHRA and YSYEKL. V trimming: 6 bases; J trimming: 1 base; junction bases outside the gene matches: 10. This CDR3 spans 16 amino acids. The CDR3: CASRVGTGDTNTEAFF. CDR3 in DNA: TGCGCCAGCAGGGTGGGGACAGGCGATACGAACACTGAAGCTTTCTTT.

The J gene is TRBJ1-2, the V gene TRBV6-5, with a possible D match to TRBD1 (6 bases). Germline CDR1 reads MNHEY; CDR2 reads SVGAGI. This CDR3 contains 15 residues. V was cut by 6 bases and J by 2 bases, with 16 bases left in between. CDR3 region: CASRATGRGNYGYTF. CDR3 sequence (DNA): TGTGCCAGCAGAGCCACGGGGAGGGGGAACTATGGCTACACCTTC.

The CDR3 coding sequence is TGTGCCAGCAGTTCCACCGGGACTAGCGGGGACAGGGGGAGGTTCTTC. Its translation: CASSSTGTSGDRGRFF. The gene calls are TRBV7-3 and TRBJ2-1; 13 bases map to TRBD2. J lost 15 bases, V lost 6 bases, and 17 bases had no gene match. Germline CDR1 reads SGHTA; CDR2 reads FQGTGA. The CDR3 spans 16 residues. Looking up the rest from reference TRBV7-3 and TRBJ2-1 gives the full variable domain: GAGVSQTPSNKVTEKGKYVELRCDPISGHTALYWYRQSLGQGPEFLIYFQGTGAADDSGLPNDRFFAVRPEGSVSTLKIQRTERGDSAVYLCASSSTGTSGDRGRFFGPGTRLTVL.

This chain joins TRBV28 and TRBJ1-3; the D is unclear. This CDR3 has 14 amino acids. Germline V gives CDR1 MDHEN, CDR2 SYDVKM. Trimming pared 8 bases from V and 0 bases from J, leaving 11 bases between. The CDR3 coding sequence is TGTGCCAGCTCACTTTATGTCTCTGGAAACACCATATATTTT. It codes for CASSLYVSGNTIYF.